This entry lists 28 T cell receptor beta chains sequenced from one sample in a study of tumor-infiltrating lymphocytes in primary liver carcinoma. Joint extraction of RNA and DNA used roughly 19-32 mg of bulk tissue that was unsorted. From around 500 ng of total RNA, TCR beta-specific cDNA was reverse-transcribed using a constant-region primer. Libraries of TCR beta came from three nested multiplex PCR rounds with slightly modified ARM-PCR. TRBV1-TRBV30 forward primers and a C-beta reverse primer were used in the first two PCR rounds, which each ran for 10 cycles. Each CDR3 protein gets one entry after TCRdb re-called the multiplex PCR reads with MiXCR. The sample shows 90,000 to 100,000 distinct CDR3 sequences, about three quarters of them seen only once. Input material: liver tumor tissue from sampling region 5. Subset in this sample: tumor region T5, tumor centre. The source is a woman aged 60-70 years with primary liver carcinoma and hepatitis B virus infection.

At least ten counts were recorded for this clonotype. The chain links TRBV6-1 to TRBJ1-5; D gene uncertain. In germline, CDR1 is MNHNS, CDR2 SASEGT. The CDR3 has 14 amino acids. Trimming stripped 3 bases from V and 2 bases from J, with 8 bases between. CDR3 sequence reads: CASSDLKGNQPQHF. The CDR3 DNA follows: TGTGCCAGCAGTGACTTGAAAGGCAATCAGCCCCAGCATTTT.

A word on this clonotype: One junction end does not reproduce the germline sequence, and a read error may be involved. The chain employs TRBV25-1 and TRBJ1-6; TRBD1 aligns across 9 bases. CDR1 MGHDK and CDR2 SYGVNS come from the germline V gene. The CDR3 is 14 amino acids. The CDR3 sequence: CASSQGARGSPLNF. In DNA form, the CDR3 reads TGTGCCAGCTCACAGGGGGCGCGTGGATCACCCCTCAACTTT.

Points on this clonotype: The junction does not match germline at one end; this may be a read error. The chain combines TRBV11-2 with TRBJ2-1; the match to TRBD2 covers 10 bases. In germline, CDR1 is SGHAT, CDR2 FQNNGV. The CDR3 loop spans 13 amino acids. The CDR3 here is CASNWTSGAEQFF. In DNA form, the CDR3 reads TGTGCCAGCAACTGGACTAGCGGAGCAGAGCAGTTCTTT.

Comment on this clonotype: A much larger clone sits a single nucleotide away, making a read error possible. The J gene is TRBJ1-5, the V gene TRBV28; possibly TRBD1 for D (5 bases). Trimming left V 11 bases short and J 7 bases short, with 15 bases between. The CDR3 totals 12 residues. Germline CDR1 is MDHEN and CDR2 is SYDVKM. CDR3 DNA: TGTGCCGGGAGGGGCGCGGAGCAGCCCCAGCATTTT. Its translation: CAGRGAEQPQHF.

V gene TRBV9 combines with J gene TRBJ2-4; D gene unclear. The CDR3 is 13 amino acids. Deletions cut 4 bases from V and 1 base from J, with 6 bases between. Germline lookup yields CDR1 SGDLS and CDR2 YYNGEE. The CDR3 nucleotides read TGTGCCAGCAGCCCGGAGGCCAAAAACATTCAGTACTTC. Protein sequence: CASSPEAKNIQYF.

This clonotype has only a few counts. A read error may explain this, as a much larger clone is one base away. The conserved closing phenylalanine or tryptophan is absent in this CDR3, likely reflecting a read error. The rearrangement uses TRBV4-1 and TRBJ2-2, with D perhaps matching TRBD1 (5 bases). V was shortened by 4 bases and J by 3 bases, with 15 bases between the two germline ends. The germline CDR1 and CDR2 sequences are MGHRA and YSYEKL. The CDR3 has 16 amino acids. The chain's CDR3 is CASSPSFLTDTGELFY. In DNA, the CDR3 is TGCGCCAGCAGCCCTTCTTTTCTGACAGACACCGGGGAGCTGTTTTAT.

About this clonotype itself: Given the absence of the conserved phenylalanine or tryptophan at the CDR3 end, a read error is likely. V usage is TRBV11-2 and J usage is TRBJ1-1; no reliable D call. CDR3 length: 13 amino acids. Germline V gives CDR1 SGHAT, CDR2 FQNNGV. This CDR3 is CASGLEKSSEAFI. The CDR3 DNA is TGTGCCAGCGGCTTAGAGAAGTCTTCCGAAGCTTTCATT.

As for this clonotype: The CDR3 does not close with the conserved phenylalanine or tryptophan, likely indicating a read error. V is TRBV11-3 and J is TRBJ2-3, with TRBD1 matching 11 bases. The CDR3 has 17 amino acids. Germline lookup yields CDR1 SGHNT and CDR2 YENEEA. CDR3 in DNA: TGCGCCAGCAGCCGGGCGGCCGGACAGGGGGCCTCAGATACGCAGTATTAT. Translated, it gives CASSRAAGQGASDTQYY.

Turning to this clonotype: A read error may produce the germline difference seen at one junction end. The V call is TRBV6-5, the J call TRBJ2-1; TRBD2 is a possible D gene (5 bases). Germline CDR1 reads MNHEY; CDR2 reads SVGAGI. The CDR3 runs 14 residues. CDR3 protein: CTSSTGGLYNEQFF. In nucleotides, the CDR3 is TGTACCAGCAGTACGGGCGGGCTATACAATGAGCAGTTCTTC.

About this clonotype: One base away lies a much larger clone, so this may be a sequencing read error. The CDR3 loop is CAWGTLPRPYEQYF. The CDR3 bases are TGTGCCTGGGGGACACTTCCTCGACCCTACGAGCAGTACTTC. The chain employs TRBV30 and TRBJ2-7; D may be TRBD1 (6 bases). V shed 5 bases and J shed 2 bases, with 16 bases lying between them. Looked up from germline, CDR1 is GTSNPN and CDR2 is SVGIG (reference sequence). The CDR3 covers 14 residues. Full variable domain (rest looked up from reference TRBV30 and TRBJ2-7): SQTIHQWPATLVQPVGSPLSLECTVEGTSNPNLYWYRQAAGRGLQLLFYSVGIGQISSEVPQNLSASRPQDRQFILSSKKLLLSDSGFYLCAWGTLPRPYEQYFGPGTRLTVT.

Note on this clonotype: This may stem from a read error, because a much larger clone lies one nucleotide away. A read error is likely, as this CDR3 ends without the conserved phenylalanine or tryptophan. The genes are TRBV6-5 and TRBJ1-3; D not certain. Germline CDR1 and CDR2: MNHEY and SVGAGI. V was trimmed by 6 bases and J by 4 bases, leaving 4 bases between them. The CDR3 contains 11 residues. CDR3 residues: CASSRGNTIYS. The CDR3 bases are TGTGCCAGCAGCCGGGGAAACACCATATATTCT.

Note on this clonotype: This likely comes from a read error, as the CDR3 has no conserved phenylalanine or tryptophan at its end. The rearrangement links TRBV11-3 to TRBJ2-1, with a possible D match to TRBD2 (6 bases). This CDR3 is built from 16 residues. V lost 5 bases and J lost 3, with 17 bases in between. Germline assignment: CDR1 SGHNT and CDR2 YENEEA. CDR3 in DNA: TGTGCCAGCAGCCCGCAACTACCGGGAGACTACAATGAGCAGTTCCTC. It encodes CASSPQLPGDYNEQFL.

Many counts were recorded for this clonotype. The rearrangement links TRBV28 to TRBJ2-2; 8 positions match TRBD2. The CDR3 is 16 residues long. Germline CDR1 is MDHEN and CDR2 is SYDVKM. Trimming removed 7 bases from V and 3 bases from J; junction bases left unmatched: 10. The CDR3 here is CASTQAGVGDTGELFF. In nucleotides, the CDR3 is TGTGCCAGCACCCAAGCGGGAGTCGGTGACACCGGGGAGCTGTTTTTT.

The V call is TRBV6-6, the J call TRBJ2-1; the match to TRBD2 covers 7 bases. The CDR3 spans 13 residues. The germline V gene encodes CDR1 MNHNY and CDR2 SVGAGI (reference sequence). V lost 10 bases and J lost 9; bases outside the gene matches: 12. This CDR3 is CATCPPGEGEQFF. The CDR3 nucleotides read TGTGCCACATGTCCACCGGGGGAGGGTGAGCAGTTCTTC.

About this clonotype: One end of the junction does not line up with germline, which may come from a read error. The V and J genes are TRBV14 and TRBJ2-7; D not certain. Looked up from germline, CDR1 is SGHDN and CDR2 is FVKESK. This CDR3 region has 16 residues. CDR3 DNA: TGTGCCATCAGCCTCACGACCGGAACAATTTCCTACGAGCAGTACTTC. It is translated as CAISLTTGTISYEQYF.

This clonotype appeared once. The chain's CDR3 is CASSLDLAGIGGEQFF. The CDR3 DNA follows: TGTGCCAGCAGCTTGGATTTGGCGGGAATCGGCGGTGAGCAGTTCTTC. The chain recombines TRBV5-6 with TRBJ2-1, with TRBD2 as a possible D gene (6 bases). Germline V lookup: CDR1 SGHDT, CDR2 YYEEEE. The germline V and J ends were trimmed by 0 bases and 9 bases, with 19 bases remaining between them. This CDR3 is 16 amino acids long.

On this clonotype: At one boundary the junction diverges from the germline segment, which might be a read error. The chain carries TRBV7-9 and TRBJ1-2; D remains ambiguous. CDR1 is SEHNR, CDR2 FQNEAQ, per germline (reference sequence). This CDR3 contains 12 residues. The CDR3 DNA reads as TGTGCCAGCAGCTTAGCTAACTGTGGCTACACTTTC. This sequence encodes CASSLANCGYTF.

For this clonotype: The junction departs from germline at one end; a sequencing error may be responsible. The chain is built from TRBV4-1 and TRBJ2-1, with D possibly TRBD2 on 6 matching bases. Germline assignment: CDR1 MGHRA and CDR2 YSYEKL. The CDR3 length is 14 residues. The CDR3 region has the DNA TGCGCCAGCACCCAAGTAGCGGAATACGGTGAGCAGTTCTTC. This gives the protein CASTQVAEYGEQFF.

Details on this clonotype: One junction end disagrees with the germline gene, perhaps due to a read error. V gene TRBV7-9 combines with J gene TRBJ1-1; TRBD1 agrees at 7 bases. This CDR3 is built from 14 residues. Germline V lookup: CDR1 SEHNR, CDR2 FQNEAQ (reference sequence). CDR3 DNA: TGTGCCAGCAGCCCAGGACAGGCCCACACTGAAGTTTTCTTT. Its protein is CASSPGQAHTEVFF.

Notes on this clonotype: This sequence may be a read error, since a much larger clone differs from it by one base. The CDR3, as DNA: TGCGCCAGCAGCCAAGCCCCCCTACGGACTAGCGGGAGGGCCATAGATACGCAGTATTTT. This gives the protein CASSQAPLRTSGRAIDTQYF. The rearrangement uses TRBV4-1 and TRBJ2-3; 15 nucleotides match TRBD2. CDR1 MGHRA and CDR2 YSYEKL come from the germline V gene. Unmatched junction bases numbered 13, after V lost 1 base and J lost 5 bases. There are 20 residues in the CDR3.

For this clonotype: Mismatch with germline at one junction end may stem from a read error. The chain couples TRBV6-6 to TRBJ2-6; D may be TRBD1 or TRBD2 (5 bases each). CDR3 length: 15 amino acids. CDR1 MNHNY and CDR2 SVGAGI come from the germline V gene (reference sequence). CDR3 protein: CVSSMQGAGASVLTF. The CDR3 coding sequence is TGTGTCAGCAGTATGCAGGGTGCCGGGGCCAGCGTCCTGACTTTC.

Notes on this clonotype: In this CDR3 the conserved last residue, phenylalanine or tryptophan, is missing, so a read error is likely. The J gene is TRBJ2-1, the V gene TRBV5-6; 7 nucleotides agree with TRBD2. The CDR3 sequence is 15 residues long. CDR1 is SGHDT and CDR2 is YYEEEE in the germline V gene. DNA for the CDR3: TGTGCCACCAGCTTACAAGCGGGGCCCGAGAATGAGCAGTTCATC. The encoded protein is CATSLQAGPENEQFI.

In the case of this clonotype: One junction end does not reproduce the germline sequence, and a read error may be involved. The chain couples TRBV12-3 or TRBV12-4 to TRBJ1-1; D uncertain. The CDR3 consists of 14 residues. CDR3 sequence (DNA): TGTGCCAGCAGCACCGAGACGGTGAACACTGAAGCCTTCTTT. It encodes CASSTETVNTEAFF.

A remark on this clonotype: Compared with germline, one end of the junction differs, possibly owing to a read error. The rearrangement links TRBV12-3 or TRBV12-4 to TRBJ2-1, with 7 bases fitting TRBD2. This CDR3 is built from 15 residues. In DNA form, the CDR3 reads TGTACCAGCAGAGACGAACGGGAGGCCCCCAATGGGCAGTTCTTC. This encodes CTSRDEREAPNGQFF.

This clonotype was counted ten times or more. The J gene is TRBJ1-5, the V gene TRBV30; a weak D match, TRBD1 (5 bases). V was pared by 4 bases and J by 5 bases, with 12 bases between. This CDR3 has 13 amino acids. Germline loops: CDR1 GTSNPN, CDR2 SVGIG (reference sequence). CDR3 nucleotide sequence: TGTGCCTGGAACTCGGACACTTATCAGCCCCAGCATTTT. Translation gives CAWNSDTYQPQHF.

This chain joins TRBV11-2 and TRBJ2-7; 8 bases line up with TRBD2. This CDR3 has 15 amino acids. Germline CDR1 SGHAT, CDR2 FQNNGV. As DNA, the CDR3 is TGTATCAGCAGCTTAGAGAGGGGGGGACTAGTGATGCAGTACTTC. Its protein is CISSLERGGLVMQYF.

The chain is built from TRBV5-5 and TRBJ1-4; 9 bases line up with TRBD1. The CDR3 sequence is 14 residues long. Germline V gene data show CDR1 as SGHKS and CDR2 as YYEKEE (reference sequence). CDR3 sequence: CVGSFGGTGRELFF. CDR3 nucleotides: TGTGTCGGCAGCTTTGGCGGGACAGGGCGGGAACTGTTTTTT.

DNA of the CDR3: TGTGCCAGCAACCCCCGAGGGGGTAGCGGGAGTATAGTGGCCGGGGAGCTGTTTTTT. Translation gives CASNPRGGSGSIVAGELFF. This chain links TRBV11-2 with TRBJ2-2; 9 bases fit TRBD2. Losses at the gene ends were 7 bases for V and 6 bases for J; bases not matched to a gene: 21. The length of the CDR3 is 19 residues. Germline V gene sequence: CDR1 SGHAT, CDR2 FQNNGV.